These 3 T cell receptor beta chains originate from one sample sequenced in a study of PD-1 blockade in classical Hodgkin lymphoma. This sample's time point: cycle 4 day 1 (C4D1), after about 6 weeks of nivolumab. Every patient relapsed after autologous stem cell transplantation, and brentuximab vedotin exposure varied. Produced via immunoSEQ multiplex PCR; TCRdb's table is partial and in-frame only. This sample carries 100,000 or so clones, about nine tenths of them seen once, and the ten largest clones take 2.5% to 3.5%. The source material was peripheral blood mononuclear cells (PBMCs), sampled before the fourth cycle of nivolumab. The receptors derive from a human donor with classical Hodgkin lymphoma.

The chain recombines TRBV19 with TRBJ1-1; 7 nucleotides align to TRBD1. CDR1 and CDR2 (germline): LNHDA, SQIVND (reference sequence). The CDR3 contains 14 residues. The V gene end was trimmed by 9 bases and the J gene end by 4 bases; junction bases not matched to a gene: 11. The CDR3 bases are TGTGCCAGCTCCCCACAGGGGTTGGGCACTGAAGCTTTCTTT. This encodes CASSPQGLGTEAFF.

The V gene is TRBV9, the J gene TRBJ2-7; tentatively, D is TRBD1 or TRBD2 (5 bases each). Germline V gene data show CDR1 as SGDLS and CDR2 as YYNGEE. This CDR3 has 14 residues. Trimming removed 2 bases at V and 4 bases at J, with 13 bases between. The CDR3 sequence: CASSVRFEGYEQYF. The DNA of the CDR3 is TGTGCCAGCAGCGTTCGGTTCGAGGGGTACGAGCAGTACTTC. Using reference TRBV9 and TRBJ2-7 for the parts outside the CDR3, the full variable domain is DSGVTQTPKHLITATGQRVTLRCSPRSGDLSVYWYQQSLDQGLQFLIQYYNGEERAKGNILERFSAQQFPDLHSELNLSSLELGDSALYFCASSVRFEGYEQYFGPGTRLTVT.

The rearrangement joins TRBV30 to TRBJ1-2, with D perhaps TRBD1 (5 bases). The V gene lost 8 bases and the J gene lost 8 bases, with 18 bases spanning the gap. This CDR3 spans 12 amino acids. Germline lookup yields CDR1 GTSNPN and CDR2 SVGIG (reference sequence). CDR3 sequence (DNA): TGTGCCGGGGCAAGAGGAGGTTTGGGCTACACCTTC. It translates to CAGARGGLGYTF.